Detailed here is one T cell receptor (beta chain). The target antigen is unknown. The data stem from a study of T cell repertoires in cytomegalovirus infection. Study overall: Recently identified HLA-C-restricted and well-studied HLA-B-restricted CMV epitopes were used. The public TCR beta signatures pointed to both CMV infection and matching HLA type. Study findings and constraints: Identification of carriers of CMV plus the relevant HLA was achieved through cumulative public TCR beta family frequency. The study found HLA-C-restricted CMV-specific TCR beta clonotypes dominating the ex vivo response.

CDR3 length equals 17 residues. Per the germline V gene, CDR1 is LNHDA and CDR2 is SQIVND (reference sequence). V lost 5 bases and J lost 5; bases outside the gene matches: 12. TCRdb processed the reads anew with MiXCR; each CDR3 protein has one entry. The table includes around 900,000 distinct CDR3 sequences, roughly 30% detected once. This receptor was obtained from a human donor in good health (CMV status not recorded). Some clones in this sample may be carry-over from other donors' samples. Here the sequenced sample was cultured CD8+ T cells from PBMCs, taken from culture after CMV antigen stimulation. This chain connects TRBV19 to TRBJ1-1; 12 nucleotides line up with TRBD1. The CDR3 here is CASSHPRDRGPNTEAFF. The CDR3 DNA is TGTGCCAGTAGTCATCCCCGGGACAGGGGGCCAAATACTGAAGCTTTCTTT.